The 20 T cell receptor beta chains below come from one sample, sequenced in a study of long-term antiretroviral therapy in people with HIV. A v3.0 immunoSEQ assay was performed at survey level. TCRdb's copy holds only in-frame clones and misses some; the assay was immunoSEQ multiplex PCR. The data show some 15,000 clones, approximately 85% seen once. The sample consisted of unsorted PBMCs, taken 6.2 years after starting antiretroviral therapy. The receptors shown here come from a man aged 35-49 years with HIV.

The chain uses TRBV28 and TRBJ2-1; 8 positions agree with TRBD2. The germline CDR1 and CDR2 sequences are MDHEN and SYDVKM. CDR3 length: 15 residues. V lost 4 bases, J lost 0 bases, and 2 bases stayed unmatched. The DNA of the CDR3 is TGTGCCAGCAGTTCGGGGGGGGCCTCCTACAATGAGCAGTTCTTC. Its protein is CASSSGGASYNEQFF.

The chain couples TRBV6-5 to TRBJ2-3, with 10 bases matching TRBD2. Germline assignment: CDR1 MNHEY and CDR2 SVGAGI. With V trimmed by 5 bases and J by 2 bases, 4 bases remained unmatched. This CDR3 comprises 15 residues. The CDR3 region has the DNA TGTGCCAGCAGTCTAGCGGGAGAGGTCACAGATACGCAGTATTTT. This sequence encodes CASSLAGEVTDTQYF.

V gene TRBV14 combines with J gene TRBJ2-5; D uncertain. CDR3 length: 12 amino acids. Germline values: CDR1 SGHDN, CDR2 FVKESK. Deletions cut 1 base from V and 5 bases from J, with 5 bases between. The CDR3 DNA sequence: TGTGCCAGCAGCCAAGGGTCGGAGACCCAGTACTTC. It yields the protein CASSQGSETQYF.

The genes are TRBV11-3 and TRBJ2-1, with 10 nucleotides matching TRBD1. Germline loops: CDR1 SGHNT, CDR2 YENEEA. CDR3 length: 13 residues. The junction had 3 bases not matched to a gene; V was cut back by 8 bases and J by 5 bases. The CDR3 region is CASQGQGNNEQFF. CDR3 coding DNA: TGTGCCAGCCAGGGACAGGGGAACAATGAGCAGTTCTTC.

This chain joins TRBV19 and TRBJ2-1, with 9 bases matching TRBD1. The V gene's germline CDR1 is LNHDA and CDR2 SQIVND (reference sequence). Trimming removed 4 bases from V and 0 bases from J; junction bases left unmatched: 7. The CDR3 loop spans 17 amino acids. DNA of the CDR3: TGTGCCAGTAGTACTCGACAGGGGGTTTCCTCCTACAATGAGCAGTTCTTC. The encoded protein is CASSTRQGVSSYNEQFF.

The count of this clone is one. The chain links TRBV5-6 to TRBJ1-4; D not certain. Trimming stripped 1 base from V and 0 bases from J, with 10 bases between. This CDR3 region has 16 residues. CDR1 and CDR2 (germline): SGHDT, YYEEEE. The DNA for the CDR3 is TGTGCCAGCAGCTTGTTGGATGGAGCAACTAATGAAAAACTGTTTTTT. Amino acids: CASSLLDGATNEKLFF.

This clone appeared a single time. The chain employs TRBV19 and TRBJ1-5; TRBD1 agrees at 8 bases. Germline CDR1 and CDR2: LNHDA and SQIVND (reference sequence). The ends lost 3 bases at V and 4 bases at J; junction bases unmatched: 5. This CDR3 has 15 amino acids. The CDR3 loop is CASSIPGGANQPQHF. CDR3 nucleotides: TGTGCCAGTAGTATTCCAGGGGGCGCGAATCAGCCCCAGCATTTT.

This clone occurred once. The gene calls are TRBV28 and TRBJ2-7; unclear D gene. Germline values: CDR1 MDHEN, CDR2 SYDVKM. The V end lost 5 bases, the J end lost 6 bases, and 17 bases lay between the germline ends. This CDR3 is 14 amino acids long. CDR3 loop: CASSPAVTAGEQYF. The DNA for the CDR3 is TGTGCCAGCAGTCCTGCCGTAACGGCAGGCGAGCAGTACTTC.

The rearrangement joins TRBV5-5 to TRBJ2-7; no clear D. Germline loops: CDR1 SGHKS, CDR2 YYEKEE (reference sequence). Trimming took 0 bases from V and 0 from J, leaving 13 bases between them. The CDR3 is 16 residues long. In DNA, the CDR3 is TGTGCCAGCAGCTTGGAGGAAGTTACAAGCTCCTACGAGCAGTACTTC. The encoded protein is CASSLEEVTSSYEQYF.

The CDR3 DNA is TGTGCCAGCAGCCCCGCGGGGGGGGGAGAGACCCAGTACTTC. Translated: CASSPAGGGETQYF. This chain links TRBV11-2 with TRBJ2-5; 9 nucleotides match TRBD2. The ends lost 5 bases at V and 4 bases at J; junction bases unmatched: 5. The CDR3 covers 14 residues. Germline loops: CDR1 SGHAT, CDR2 FQNNGV.

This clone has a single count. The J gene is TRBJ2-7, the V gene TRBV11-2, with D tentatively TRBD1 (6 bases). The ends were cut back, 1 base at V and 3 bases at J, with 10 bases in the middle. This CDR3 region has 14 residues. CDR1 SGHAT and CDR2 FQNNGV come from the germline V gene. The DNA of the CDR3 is TGTGCCAGCAGCTTAGGGGACAACATCTACGAGCAGTACTTC. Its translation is CASSLGDNIYEQYF.

The chain's CDR3 is CASSLRKVLTEAFF. The CDR3 region has the DNA TGTGCCAGCAGCCTTAGAAAGGTCCTAACTGAAGCTTTCTTT. The genes are TRBV9 and TRBJ1-1; D not certain. The V gene's germline CDR1 is SGDLS and CDR2 YYNGEE. This CDR3 comprises 14 residues. V lost 4 bases and J lost 5, with 15 bases in between.

CDR3 nucleotides: TGCAGCGTTGAAGATGACCGACTAGCGGGAGGCGGGGAGCTGTTTTTT. This translates into CSVEDDRLAGGGELFF. The chain is built from TRBV29-1 and TRBJ2-2, with 13 bases lining up with TRBD2. The germline V gene encodes CDR1 SQVTM and CDR2 ANQGSEA. Losses at the gene ends were 0 bases for V and 7 bases for J; bases not matched to a gene: 5. The CDR3 runs 16 residues.

CDR3 protein: CASSHDRGMQTQYF. As DNA, the CDR3 is TGTGCCAGCAGCCACGACAGGGGGATGCAGACCCAGTACTTC. The rearrangement links TRBV13 to TRBJ2-5; TRBD1 agrees at 9 bases. The J segment lost 6 bases and the V segment lost 5 bases, leaving 7 bases of the junction unmatched. The CDR3 spans 14 residues. Germline CDR1 is PRHDT and CDR2 is FYEKMQ (reference sequence). Filled out from reference TRBV13 and TRBJ2-5, the complete variable domain reads AAGVIQSPRHLIKEKRETATLKCYPIPRHDTVYWYQQGPGQDPQFLISFYEKMQSDKGSIPDRFSAQQFSDYHSELNMSSLELGDSALYFCASSHDRGMQTQYFGPGTRLLVL.

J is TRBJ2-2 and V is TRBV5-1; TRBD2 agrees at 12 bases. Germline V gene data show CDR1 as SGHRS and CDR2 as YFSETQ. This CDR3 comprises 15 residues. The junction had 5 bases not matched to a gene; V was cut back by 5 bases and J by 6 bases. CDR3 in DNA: TGCGCCAGCAGAGTGACTAGCGGGAGTTCCGGGGAGCTGTTTTTT. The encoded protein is CASRVTSGSSGELFF.

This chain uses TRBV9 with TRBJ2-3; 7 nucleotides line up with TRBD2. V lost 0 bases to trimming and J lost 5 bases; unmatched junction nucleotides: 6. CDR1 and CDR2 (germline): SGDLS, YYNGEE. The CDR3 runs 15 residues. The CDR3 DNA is TGTGCCAGCAGCGTAGCAACGGGAGGCGGAGATACGCAGTATTTT. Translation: CASSVATGGGDTQYF.

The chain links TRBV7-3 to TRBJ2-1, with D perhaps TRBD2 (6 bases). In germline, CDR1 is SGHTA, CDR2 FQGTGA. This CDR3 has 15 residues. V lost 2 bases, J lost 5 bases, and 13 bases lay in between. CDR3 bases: TGTGCCAGCAGCTTAGGGGGACTCAAACACAATGAGCAGTTCTTC. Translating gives CASSLGGLKHNEQFF.

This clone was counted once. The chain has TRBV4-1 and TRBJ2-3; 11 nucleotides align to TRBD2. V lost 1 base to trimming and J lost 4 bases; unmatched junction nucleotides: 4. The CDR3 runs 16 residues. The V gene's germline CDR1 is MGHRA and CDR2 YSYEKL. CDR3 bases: TGCGCCAGCAGCCAAGCACTAGCGGGAGTCTCAGATACGCAGTATTTT. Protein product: CASSQALAGVSDTQYF.

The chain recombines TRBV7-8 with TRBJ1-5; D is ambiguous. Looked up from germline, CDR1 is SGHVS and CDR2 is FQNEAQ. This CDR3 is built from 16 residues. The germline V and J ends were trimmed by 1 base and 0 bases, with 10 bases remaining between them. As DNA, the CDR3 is TGTGCCAGCAGCTTAGAAGGGATCTATAGCAATCAGCCCCAGCATTTT. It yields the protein CASSLEGIYSNQPQHF. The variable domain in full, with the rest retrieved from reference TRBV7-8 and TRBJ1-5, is GAGVSQSPRYKVAKRGQDVALRCDPISGHVSLFWYQQALGQGPEFLTYFQNEAQLDKSGLPSDRFFAERPEGSVSTLKIQRTQQEDSAVYLCASSLEGIYSNQPQHFGDGTRLSIL.

CDR3 loop: CASSYPMAGTGELFF. The CDR3 DNA follows: TGTGCCAGCAGCTACCCTATGGCGGGGACCGGGGAGCTGTTTTTT. The chain carries TRBV7-6 and TRBJ2-2; a possible D gene is TRBD2 (6 bases). The CDR3 is 15 amino acids. Deletions cut 4 bases from V and 5 bases from J, with 14 bases between. Germline-derived CDR1 and CDR2 are SGHVS and FNYEAQ.